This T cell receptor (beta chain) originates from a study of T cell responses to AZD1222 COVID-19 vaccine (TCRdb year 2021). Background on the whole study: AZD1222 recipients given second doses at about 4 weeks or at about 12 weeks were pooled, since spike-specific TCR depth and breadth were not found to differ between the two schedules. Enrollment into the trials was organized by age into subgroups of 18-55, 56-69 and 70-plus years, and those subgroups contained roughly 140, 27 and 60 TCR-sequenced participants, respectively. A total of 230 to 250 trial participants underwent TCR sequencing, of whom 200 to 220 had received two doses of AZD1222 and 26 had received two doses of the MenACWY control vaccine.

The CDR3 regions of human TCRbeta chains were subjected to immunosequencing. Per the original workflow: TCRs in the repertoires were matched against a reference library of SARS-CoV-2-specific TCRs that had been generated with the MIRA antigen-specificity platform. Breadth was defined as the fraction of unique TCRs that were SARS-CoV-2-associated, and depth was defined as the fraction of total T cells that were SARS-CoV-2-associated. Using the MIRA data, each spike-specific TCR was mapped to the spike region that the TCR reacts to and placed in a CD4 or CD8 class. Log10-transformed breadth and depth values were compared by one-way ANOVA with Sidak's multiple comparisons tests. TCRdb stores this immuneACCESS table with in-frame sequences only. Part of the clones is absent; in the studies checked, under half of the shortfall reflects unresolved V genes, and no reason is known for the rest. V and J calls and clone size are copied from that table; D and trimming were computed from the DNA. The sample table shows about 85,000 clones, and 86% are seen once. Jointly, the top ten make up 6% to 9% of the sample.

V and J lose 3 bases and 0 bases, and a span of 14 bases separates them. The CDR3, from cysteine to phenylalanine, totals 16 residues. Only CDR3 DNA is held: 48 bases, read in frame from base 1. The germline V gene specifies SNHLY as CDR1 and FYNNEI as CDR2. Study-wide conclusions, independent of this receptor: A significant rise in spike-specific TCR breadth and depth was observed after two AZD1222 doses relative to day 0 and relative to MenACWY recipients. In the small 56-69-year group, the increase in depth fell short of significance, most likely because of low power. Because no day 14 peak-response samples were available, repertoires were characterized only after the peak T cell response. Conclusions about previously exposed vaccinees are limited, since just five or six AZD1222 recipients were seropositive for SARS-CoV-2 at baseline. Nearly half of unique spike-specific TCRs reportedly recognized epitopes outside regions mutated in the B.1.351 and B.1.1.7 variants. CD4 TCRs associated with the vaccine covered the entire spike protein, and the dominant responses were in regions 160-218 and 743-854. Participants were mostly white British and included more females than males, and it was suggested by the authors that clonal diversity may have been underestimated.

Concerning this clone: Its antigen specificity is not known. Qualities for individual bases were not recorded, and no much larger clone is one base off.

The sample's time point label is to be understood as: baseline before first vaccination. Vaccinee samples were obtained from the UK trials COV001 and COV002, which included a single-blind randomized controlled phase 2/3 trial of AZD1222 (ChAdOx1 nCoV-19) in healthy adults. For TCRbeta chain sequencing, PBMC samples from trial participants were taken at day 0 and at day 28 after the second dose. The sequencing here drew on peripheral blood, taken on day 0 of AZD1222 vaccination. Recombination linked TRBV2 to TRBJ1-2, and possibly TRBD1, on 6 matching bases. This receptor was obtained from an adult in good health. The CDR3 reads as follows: CASSETRGAPNYGYTF. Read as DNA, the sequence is TGTGCCAGCAGTGAGACGAGGGGGGCGCCTAACTATGGCTACACCTTC.